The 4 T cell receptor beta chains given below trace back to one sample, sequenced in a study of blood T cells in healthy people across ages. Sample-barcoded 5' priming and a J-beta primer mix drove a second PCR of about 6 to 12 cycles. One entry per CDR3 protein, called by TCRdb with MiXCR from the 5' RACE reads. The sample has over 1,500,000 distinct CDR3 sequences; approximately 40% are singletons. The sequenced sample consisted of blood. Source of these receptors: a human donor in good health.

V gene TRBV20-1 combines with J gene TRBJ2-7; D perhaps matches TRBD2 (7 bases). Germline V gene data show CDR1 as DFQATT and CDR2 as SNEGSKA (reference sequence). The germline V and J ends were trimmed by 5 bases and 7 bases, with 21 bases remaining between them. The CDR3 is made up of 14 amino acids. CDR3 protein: CSALRPGGGSEQYF. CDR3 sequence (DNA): TGCAGTGCTCTAAGGCCTGGGGGGGGCTCTGAGCAGTACTTC.

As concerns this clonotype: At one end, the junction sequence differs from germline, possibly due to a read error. The CDR3 region has the DNA TGTGCCGGCAGTGGGGGCCACGAGGGCACCTACGAGCAGTACTTC. Its translation is CAGSGGHEGTYEQYF. The chain is built from TRBV6-6 and TRBJ2-4, with TRBD1 as a possible D gene (6 bases). The DNA end is a closer match to TRBJ2-7, so the J assignment may be wrong. Germline loops: CDR1 MNHNY, CDR2 SVGAGI (reference sequence). The CDR3 runs to 15 residues.

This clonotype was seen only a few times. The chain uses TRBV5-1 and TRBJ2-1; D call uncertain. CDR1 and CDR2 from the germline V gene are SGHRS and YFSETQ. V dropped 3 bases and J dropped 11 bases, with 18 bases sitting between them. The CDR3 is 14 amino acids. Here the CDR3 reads CASSSTPDPVKQFF. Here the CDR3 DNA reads TGCGCCAGCAGCTCCACACCCGACCCAGTGAAGCAGTTCTTC.

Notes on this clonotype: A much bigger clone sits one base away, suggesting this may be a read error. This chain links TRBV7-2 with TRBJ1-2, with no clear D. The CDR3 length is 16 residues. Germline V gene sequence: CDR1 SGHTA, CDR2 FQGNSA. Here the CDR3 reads CASSLATARIGYGHTF. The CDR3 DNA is TGTGCCAGCAGCTTAGCTACGGCCAGAATTGGCTATGGCCACACCTTC.